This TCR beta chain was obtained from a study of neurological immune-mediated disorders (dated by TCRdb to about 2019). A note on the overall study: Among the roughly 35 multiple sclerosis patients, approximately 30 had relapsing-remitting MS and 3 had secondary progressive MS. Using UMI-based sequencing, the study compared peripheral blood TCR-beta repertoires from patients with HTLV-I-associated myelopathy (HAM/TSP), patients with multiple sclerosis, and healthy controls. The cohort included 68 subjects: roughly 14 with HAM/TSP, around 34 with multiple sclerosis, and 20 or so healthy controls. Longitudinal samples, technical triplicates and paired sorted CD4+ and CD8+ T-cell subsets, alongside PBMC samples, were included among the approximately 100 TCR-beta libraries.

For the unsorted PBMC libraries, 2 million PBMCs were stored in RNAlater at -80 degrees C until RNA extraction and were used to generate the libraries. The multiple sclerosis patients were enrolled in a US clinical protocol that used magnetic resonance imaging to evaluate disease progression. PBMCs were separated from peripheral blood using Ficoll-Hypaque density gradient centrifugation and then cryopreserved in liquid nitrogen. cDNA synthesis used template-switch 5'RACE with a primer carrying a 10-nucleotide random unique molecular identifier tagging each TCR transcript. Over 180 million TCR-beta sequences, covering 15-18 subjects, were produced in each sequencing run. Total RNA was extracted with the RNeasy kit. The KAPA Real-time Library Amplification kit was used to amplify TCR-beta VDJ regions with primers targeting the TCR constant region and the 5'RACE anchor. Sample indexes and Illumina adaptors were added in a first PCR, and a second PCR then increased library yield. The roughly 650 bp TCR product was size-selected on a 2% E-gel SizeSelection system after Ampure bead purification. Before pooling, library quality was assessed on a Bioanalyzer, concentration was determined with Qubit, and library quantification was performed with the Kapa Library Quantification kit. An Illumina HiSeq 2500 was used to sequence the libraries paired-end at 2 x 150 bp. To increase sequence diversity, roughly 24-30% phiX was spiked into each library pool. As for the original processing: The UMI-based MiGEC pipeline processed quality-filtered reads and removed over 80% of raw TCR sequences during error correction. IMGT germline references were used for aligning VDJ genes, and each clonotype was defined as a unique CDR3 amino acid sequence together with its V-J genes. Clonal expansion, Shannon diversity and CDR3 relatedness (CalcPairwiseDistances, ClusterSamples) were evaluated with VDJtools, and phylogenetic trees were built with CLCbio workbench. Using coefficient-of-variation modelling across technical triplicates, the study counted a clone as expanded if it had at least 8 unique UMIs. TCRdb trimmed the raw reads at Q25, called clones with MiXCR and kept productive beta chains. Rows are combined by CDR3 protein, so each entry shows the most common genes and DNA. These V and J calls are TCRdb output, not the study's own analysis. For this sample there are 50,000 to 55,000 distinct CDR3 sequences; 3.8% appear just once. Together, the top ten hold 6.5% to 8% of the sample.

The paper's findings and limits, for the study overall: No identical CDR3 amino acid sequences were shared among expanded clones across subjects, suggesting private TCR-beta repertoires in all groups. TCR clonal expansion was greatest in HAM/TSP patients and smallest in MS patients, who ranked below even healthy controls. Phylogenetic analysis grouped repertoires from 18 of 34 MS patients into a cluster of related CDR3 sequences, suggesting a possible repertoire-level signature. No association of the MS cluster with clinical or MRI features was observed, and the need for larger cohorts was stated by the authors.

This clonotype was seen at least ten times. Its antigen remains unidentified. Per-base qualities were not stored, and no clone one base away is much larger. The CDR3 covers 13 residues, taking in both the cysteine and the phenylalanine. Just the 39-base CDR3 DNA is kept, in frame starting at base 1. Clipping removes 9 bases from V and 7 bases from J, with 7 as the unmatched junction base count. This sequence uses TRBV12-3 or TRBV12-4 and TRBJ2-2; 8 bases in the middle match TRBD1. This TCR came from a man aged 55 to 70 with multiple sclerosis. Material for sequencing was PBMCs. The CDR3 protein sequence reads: CASNDRGGGELFF. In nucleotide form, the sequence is TGTGCCAGTAACGACAGGGGAGGCGGGGAGCTGTTTTTT.